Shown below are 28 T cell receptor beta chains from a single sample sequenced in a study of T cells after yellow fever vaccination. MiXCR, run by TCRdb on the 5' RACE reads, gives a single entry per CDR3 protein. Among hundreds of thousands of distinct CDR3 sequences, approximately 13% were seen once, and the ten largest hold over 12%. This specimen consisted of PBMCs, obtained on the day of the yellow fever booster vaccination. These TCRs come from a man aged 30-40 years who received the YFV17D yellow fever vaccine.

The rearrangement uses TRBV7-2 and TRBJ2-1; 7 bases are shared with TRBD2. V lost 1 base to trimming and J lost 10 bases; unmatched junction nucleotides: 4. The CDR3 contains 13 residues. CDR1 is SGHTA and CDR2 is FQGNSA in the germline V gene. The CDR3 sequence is CASSLDQAGEQFF. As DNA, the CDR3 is TGTGCCAGCAGCTTAGACCAAGCGGGAGAGCAGTTCTTC.

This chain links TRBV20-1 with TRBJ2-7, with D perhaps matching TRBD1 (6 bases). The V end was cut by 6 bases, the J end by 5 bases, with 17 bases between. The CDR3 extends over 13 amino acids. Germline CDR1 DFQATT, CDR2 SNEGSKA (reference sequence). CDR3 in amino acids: CSAIDRIYDEQYF. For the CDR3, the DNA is TGCAGTGCCATCGACAGGATCTATGACGAGCAGTACTTC.

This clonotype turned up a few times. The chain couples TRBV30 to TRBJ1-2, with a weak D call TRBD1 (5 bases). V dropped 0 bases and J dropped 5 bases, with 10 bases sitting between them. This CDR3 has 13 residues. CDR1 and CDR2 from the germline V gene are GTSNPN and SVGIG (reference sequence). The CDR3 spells CAWSVGLEYGYTF. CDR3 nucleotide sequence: TGTGCCTGGAGTGTGGGACTTGAGTATGGCTACACCTTC.

The CDR3 sequence: CASSQDRRTGELFF. The CDR3 bases are TGCGCCAGCAGCCAAGATCGCCGTACCGGGGAGCTGTTTTTT. The chain carries TRBV4-3 and TRBJ2-2; no firm D call. V lost 0 bases to trimming and J lost 5 bases, with 7 bases between them. In germline, CDR1 is LGHNA, CDR2 YSLEER. The CDR3 totals 14 residues.

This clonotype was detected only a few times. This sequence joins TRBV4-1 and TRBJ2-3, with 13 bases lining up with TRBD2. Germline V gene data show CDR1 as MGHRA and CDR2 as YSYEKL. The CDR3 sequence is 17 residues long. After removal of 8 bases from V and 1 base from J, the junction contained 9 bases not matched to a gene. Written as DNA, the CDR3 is TGCGCCAGCCCCTGGACTAGCGGGAGAGTGGGCACAGATACGCAGTATTTT. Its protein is CASPWTSGRVGTDTQYF.

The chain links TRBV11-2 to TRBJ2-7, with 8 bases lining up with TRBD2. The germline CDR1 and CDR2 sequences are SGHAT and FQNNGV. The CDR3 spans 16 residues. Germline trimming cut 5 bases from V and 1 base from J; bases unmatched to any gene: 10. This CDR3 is CASSHRSGSFSYEQYF. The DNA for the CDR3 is TGTGCCAGCAGCCATCGCAGCGGGAGTTTTTCCTACGAGCAGTACTTC.

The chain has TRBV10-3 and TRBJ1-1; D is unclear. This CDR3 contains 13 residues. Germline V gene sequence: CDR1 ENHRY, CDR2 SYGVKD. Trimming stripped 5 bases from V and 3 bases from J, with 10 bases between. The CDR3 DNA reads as TGTGCCATCAGTTTCGGTGGTGACACTGAAGCTTTCTTT. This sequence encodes CAISFGGDTEAFF.

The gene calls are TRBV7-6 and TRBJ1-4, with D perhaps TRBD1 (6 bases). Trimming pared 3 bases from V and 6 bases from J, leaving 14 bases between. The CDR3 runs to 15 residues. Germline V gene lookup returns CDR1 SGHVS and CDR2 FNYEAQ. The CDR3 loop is CASSLETGAYEKLFF. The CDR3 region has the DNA TGTGCCAGCAGCTTGGAGACAGGAGCCTATGAAAAACTGTTTTTT.

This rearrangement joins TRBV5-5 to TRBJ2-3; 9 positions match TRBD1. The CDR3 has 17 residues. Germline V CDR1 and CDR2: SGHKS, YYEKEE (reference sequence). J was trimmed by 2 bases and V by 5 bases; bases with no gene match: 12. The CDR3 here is CASSVVSGTGFTDTQYF. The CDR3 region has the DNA TGTGCCAGCAGTGTGGTATCCGGGACAGGGTTCACAGATACGCAGTATTTT.

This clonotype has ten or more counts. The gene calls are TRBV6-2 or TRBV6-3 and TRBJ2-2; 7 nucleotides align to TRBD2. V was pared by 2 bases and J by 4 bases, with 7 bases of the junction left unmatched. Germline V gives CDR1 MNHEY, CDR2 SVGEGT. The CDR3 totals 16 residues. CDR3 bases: TGTGCCAGCAGTTACGACAGCGGGACCCCCACCGGGGAGCTGTTTTTT. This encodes CASSYDSGTPTGELFF.

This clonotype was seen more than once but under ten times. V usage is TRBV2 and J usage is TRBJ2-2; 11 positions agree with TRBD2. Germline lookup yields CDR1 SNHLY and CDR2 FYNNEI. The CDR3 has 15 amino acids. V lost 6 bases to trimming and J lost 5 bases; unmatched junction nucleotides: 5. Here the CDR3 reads CASRGLAEITGELFF. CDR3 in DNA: TGTGCCAGCAGGGGACTAGCGGAAATTACCGGGGAGCTGTTTTTT.

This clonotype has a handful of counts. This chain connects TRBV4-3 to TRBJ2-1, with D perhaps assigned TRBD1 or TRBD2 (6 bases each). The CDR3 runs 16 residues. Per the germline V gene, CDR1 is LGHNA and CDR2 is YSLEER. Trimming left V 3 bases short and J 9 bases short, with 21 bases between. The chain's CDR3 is CASSQDPSARGSEQFF. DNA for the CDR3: TGCGCCAGCAGCCAGGATCCTAGCGCAAGGGGGAGTGAGCAGTTCTTC.

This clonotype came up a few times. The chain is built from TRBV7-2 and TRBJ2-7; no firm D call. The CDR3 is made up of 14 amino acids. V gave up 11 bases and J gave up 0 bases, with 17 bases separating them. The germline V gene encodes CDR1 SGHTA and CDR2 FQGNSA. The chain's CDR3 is CASKDDTASYEQYF. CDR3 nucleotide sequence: TGTGCCTCGAAGGATGACACCGCCTCCTACGAGCAGTACTTC.

The CDR3 DNA follows: TGTGCCAGCAGCTTATTGGACAGGGGGTCCCAAGAGACCCAGTACTTC. Amino acid sequence: CASSLLDRGSQETQYF. The chain recombines TRBV7-3 with TRBJ2-5; TRBD1 matches at 10 bases. Unmatched junction bases numbered 4, after V lost 2 bases and J lost 1 base. In germline, CDR1 is SGHTA, CDR2 FQGTGA. The CDR3 is 16 residues long.

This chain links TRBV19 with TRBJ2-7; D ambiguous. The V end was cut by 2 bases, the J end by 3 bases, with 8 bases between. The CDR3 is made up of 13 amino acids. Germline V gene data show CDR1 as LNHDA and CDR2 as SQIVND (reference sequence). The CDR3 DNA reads TGTGCCAGTAGTATAAAGATCGTCTACGAGCAGTACTTC. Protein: CASSIKIVYEQYF.

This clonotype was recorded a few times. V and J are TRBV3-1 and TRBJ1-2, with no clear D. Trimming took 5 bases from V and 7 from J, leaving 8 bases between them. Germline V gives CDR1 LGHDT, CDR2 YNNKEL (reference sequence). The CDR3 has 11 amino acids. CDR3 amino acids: CASSFASGYTF. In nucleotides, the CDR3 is TGTGCCAGCAGCTTCGCTAGTGGCTACACCTTC.

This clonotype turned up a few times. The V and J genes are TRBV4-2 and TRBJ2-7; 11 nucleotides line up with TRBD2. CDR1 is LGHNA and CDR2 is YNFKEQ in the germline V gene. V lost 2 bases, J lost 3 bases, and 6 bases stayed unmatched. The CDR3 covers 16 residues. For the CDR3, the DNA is TGTGCCAGCAGCCAACTAGCGGGAGGAATCTACTACGAGCAGTACTTC. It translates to CASSQLAGGIYYEQYF.

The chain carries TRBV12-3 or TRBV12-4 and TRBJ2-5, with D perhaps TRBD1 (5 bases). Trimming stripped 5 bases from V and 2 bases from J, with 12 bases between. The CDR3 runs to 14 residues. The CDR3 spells CASSQGFRQETQYF. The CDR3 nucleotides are TGTGCCAGCAGTCAGGGCTTTAGGCAAGAGACCCAGTACTTC.

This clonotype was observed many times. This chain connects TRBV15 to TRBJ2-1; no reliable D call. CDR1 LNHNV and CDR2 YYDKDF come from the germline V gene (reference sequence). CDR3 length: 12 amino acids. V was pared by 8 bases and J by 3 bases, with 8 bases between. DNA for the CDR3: TGTGCCACCGGGCCCAACTACAATGAGCAGTTCTTC. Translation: CATGPNYNEQFF.

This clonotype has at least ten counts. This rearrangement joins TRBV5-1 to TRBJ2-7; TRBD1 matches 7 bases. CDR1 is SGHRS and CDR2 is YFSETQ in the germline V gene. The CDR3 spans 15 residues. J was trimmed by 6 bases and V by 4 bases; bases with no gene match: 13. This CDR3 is CASSPTSTGKGEQYF. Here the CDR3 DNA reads TGCGCCAGCAGCCCCACCTCGACAGGGAAGGGCGAGCAGTACTTC.

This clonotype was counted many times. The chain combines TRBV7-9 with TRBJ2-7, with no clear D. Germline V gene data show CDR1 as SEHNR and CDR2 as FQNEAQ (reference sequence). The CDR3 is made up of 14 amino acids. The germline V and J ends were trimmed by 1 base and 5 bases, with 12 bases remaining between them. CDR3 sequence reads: CASSLGSTLNEQYF. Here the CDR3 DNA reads TGTGCCAGCAGCTTAGGCAGTACCCTCAACGAGCAGTACTTC.

The CDR3 DNA reads as TGCAGTCTGGTATCAACTAATGAAAAACTGTTTTTT. Protein sequence: CSLVSTNEKLFF. V gene TRBV20-1 combines with J gene TRBJ1-4; D is uncertain. Germline CDR1 is DFQATT and CDR2 is SNEGSKA (reference sequence). V lost 8 bases and J lost 0, with 7 bases in between. The CDR3 length is 12 residues.

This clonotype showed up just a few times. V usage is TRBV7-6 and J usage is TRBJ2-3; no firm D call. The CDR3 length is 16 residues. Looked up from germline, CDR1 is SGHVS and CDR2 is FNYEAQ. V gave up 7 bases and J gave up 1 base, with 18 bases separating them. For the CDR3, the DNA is TGTGCCAGCATTCCCATGGATCAGGTCTGCACAGATACGCAGTATTTT. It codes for CASIPMDQVCTDTQYF.

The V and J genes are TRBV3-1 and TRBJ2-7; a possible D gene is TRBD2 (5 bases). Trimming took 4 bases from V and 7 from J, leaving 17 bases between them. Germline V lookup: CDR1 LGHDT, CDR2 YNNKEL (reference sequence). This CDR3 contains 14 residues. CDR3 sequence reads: CASSLGVLSGEQYF. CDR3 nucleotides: TGTGCCAGCAGCCTTGGGGTCTTGTCGGGGGAGCAGTACTTC.

CDR3: CASSQSIGSGTNRSPYEQYF. In DNA, the CDR3 is TGCGCCAGCAGTCAATCGATTGGTAGCGGTACAAACCGTAGCCCCTACGAGCAGTACTTC. This chain links TRBV23-1 with TRBJ2-7, with a tentative D call TRBD2 (6 bases). TRBV23-1 is identified as an open reading frame with a role that is uncertain. This CDR3 has 20 residues. The V end lost 0 bases, the J end lost 2 bases, and 26 bases lay between the germline ends.

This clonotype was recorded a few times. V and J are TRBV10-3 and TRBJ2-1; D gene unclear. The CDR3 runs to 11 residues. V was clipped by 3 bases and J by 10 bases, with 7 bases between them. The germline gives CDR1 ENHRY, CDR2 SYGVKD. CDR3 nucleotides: TGTGCCATCAGTGACCGGCGGGAGCAGTTCTTC. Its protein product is CAISDRREQFF.

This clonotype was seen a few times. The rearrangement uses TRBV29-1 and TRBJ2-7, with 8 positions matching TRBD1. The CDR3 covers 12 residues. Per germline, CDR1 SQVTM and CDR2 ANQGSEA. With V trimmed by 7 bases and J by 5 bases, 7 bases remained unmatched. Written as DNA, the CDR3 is TGCAGCGCTGAGACAGGGGCAAACGAGCAGTACTTC. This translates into CSAETGANEQYF.

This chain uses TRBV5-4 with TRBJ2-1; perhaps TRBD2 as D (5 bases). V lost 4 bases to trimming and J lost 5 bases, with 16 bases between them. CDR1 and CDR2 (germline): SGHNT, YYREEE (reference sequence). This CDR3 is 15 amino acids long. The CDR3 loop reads CASSKGSVFHNEQFF. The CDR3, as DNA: TGTGCCAGCAGCAAAGGGAGCGTGTTCCACAATGAGCAGTTCTTC.